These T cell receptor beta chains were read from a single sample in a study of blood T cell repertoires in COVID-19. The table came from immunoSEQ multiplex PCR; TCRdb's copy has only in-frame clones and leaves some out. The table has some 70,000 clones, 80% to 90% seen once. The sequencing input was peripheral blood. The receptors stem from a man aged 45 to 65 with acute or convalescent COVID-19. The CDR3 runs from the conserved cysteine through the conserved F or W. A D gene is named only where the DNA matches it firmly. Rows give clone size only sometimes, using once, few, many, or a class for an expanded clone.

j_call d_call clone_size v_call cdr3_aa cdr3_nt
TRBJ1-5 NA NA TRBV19 CASRQGDRGGDQPQHF TGTGCCAGTCGCCAAGGTGACCGGGGGGGCGATCAGCCCCAGCATTTT
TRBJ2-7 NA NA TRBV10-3 CAISESIVGGYEQYF TGTGCCATCAGTGAGTCTATTGTGGGAGGCTACGAGCAGTACTTC
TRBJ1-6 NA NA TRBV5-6 CASSLGGASPLHF TGTGCCAGCAGCTTAGGGGGAGCCTCACCCCTCCACTTT
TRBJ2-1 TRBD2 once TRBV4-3 CASSQDTGRANNEQFF TGCGCCAGCAGCCAAGATACCGGGAGGGCCAACAATGAGCAGTTCTTC
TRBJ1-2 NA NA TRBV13 CASSLAGRPNYGYTF TGTGCCAGCAGCTTAGCCGGCAGGCCAAACTATGGCTACACCTTC
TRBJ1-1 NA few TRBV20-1 CSASVPGGTEAFF TGCAGTGCTAGTGTCCCCGGGGGCACTGAAGCTTTCTTT
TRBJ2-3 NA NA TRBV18 CASSPRLHGADTQYF TGTGCCAGCTCACCACGGCTGCATGGTGCAGATACGCAGTATTTT
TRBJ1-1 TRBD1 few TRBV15 CATSRDRGTEAFF TGTGCCACCAGCAGAGACAGGGGGACTGAAGCTTTCTTT
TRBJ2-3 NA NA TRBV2 CASGGDRASGTRTDTQYF TGTGCCAGCGGCGGGGACAGGGCTAGCGGGACTCGCACAGATACGCAGTATTTT
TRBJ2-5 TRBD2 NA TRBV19 CATESGTTHVTQYF TGTGCCACAGAGTCCGGGACTACGCATGTGACCCAGTACTTC
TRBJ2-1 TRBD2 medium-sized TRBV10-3 CAIHSGVSGRAHPAYNEQFF TGTGCCATCCACTCGGGGGTTAGCGGGAGGGCCCACCCCGCCTACAATGAGCAGTTCTTC
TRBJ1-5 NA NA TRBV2 CASSEGSGNQPQHF TGTGCCAGCAGTGAAGGTAGCGGCAATCAGCCCCAGCATTTT
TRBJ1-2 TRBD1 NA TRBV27 CASSLNSPPRTGNYGYTF TGTGCCAGCAGTTTGAACTCCCCCCCCCGGACAGGGAACTATGGCTACACCTTC
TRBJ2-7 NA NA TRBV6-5 CASSYGPFLPEQYF TGTGCCAGCAGTTATGGGCCGTTTCTTCCCGAGCAGTACTTC
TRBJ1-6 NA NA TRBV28 CASSPHTPPNSPLHF TGTGCCAGCAGTCCACACACGCCCCCAAATTCACCCCTCCACTTT
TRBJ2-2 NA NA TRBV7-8 CASSLLFSPGELFF TGTGCCAGCAGCTTATTGTTTAGCCCCGGGGAGCTGTTTTTT
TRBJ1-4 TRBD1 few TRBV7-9 CASRENRGRGEKLFF TGTGCCAGCAGAGAAAACAGGGGGCGCGGCGAAAAACTGTTTTTT
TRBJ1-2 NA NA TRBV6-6 CASSPWQGRVDYGYTF TGTGCCAGCAGCCCCTGGCAGGGGAGAGTTGACTATGGCTACACCTTC
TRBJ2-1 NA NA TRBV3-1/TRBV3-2 CASRFTGNEQFF TGTGCCAGCAGATTCACGGGGAATGAGCAGTTCTTC
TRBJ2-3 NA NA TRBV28 CASSSQDTDTQYF TGTGCCAGCAGCTCACAGGACACAGATACGCAGTATTTT
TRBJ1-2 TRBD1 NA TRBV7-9 CASSLWTGTNYGYTF TGTGCCAGCAGCTTATGGACAGGGACTAACTATGGCTACACCTTC
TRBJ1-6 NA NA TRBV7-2 CASSLVRVGNSPLHF TGTGCCAGCAGCTTAGTCAGGGTGGGAAATTCACCCCTCCACTTT
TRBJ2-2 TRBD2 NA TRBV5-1 CASSLGSSGTGELFF TGCGCCAGCAGCTTGGGGAGTAGCGGGACCGGGGAGCTGTTTTTT
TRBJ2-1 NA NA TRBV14 CASSQGKGLRTNEQFF TGTGCCAGCAGCCAAGGCAAGGGACTTCGCACCAATGAGCAGTTCTTC
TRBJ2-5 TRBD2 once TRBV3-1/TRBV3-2 CASSRTGGGYETQYF TGTGCCAGCAGCCGGACCGGGGGGGGCTACGAGACCCAGTACTTC
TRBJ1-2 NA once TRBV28 CASSPGFYGYTF TGTGCCAGCAGCCCAGGGTTCTATGGCTACACCTTC
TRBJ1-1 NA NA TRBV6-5 CASSFQQGSEAFF TGTGCCAGCAGTTTCCAACAGGGCTCTGAAGCTTTCTTT
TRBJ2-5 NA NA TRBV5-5 CASSFRGQETQYF TGTGCCAGCAGCTTTAGGGGTCAAGAGACCCAGTACTTC
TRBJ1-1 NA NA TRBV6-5 CASTSQGRFTEAFF TGTGCCAGCACCTCACAGGGAAGGTTCACTGAAGCTTTCTTT